The 27 T cell receptor beta chains below come from one sample, sequenced in a study of cytomegalovirus exposure and HLA in healthy donors. Use of 60 Vbeta and 13 Jbeta primers characterized the PCR. Sequencing used immunoSEQ multiplex PCR; TCRdb keeps in-frame clones, though not all of them. The sample has some 210,000 clones; around 87% are singletons. Specimen: PBMCs. The receptors stem from a man aged 25-45 years in good health and CMV-seronegative.

The chain is built from TRBV28 and TRBJ2-7; no definite D call. V was pared by 5 bases and J by 3 bases, with 11 bases between. This CDR3 spans 13 amino acids. Germline-derived CDR1 and CDR2 are MDHEN and SYDVKM. This CDR3 reads CASSGRRSYEQYF. CDR3 nucleotides: TGTGCCAGCAGTGGAAGACGGAGCTACGAGCAGTACTTC.

The chain employs TRBV2 and TRBJ2-7; 13 nucleotides align to TRBD2. After removal of 5 bases from V and 3 bases from J, the junction contained 7 bases not matched to a gene. This CDR3 has 16 residues. Germline lookup yields CDR1 SNHLY and CDR2 FYNNEI. The CDR3 spells CASSQGLAGISYEQYF. The DNA of the CDR3 is TGTGCCAGCAGTCAGGGACTAGCGGGGATTAGCTACGAGCAGTACTTC.

The chain joins TRBV30 to TRBJ1-3; D uncertain. Germline-derived CDR1 and CDR2 are GTSNPN and SVGIG (reference sequence). Trimming left V 0 bases short and J 0 bases short, with 9 bases between. The CDR3 loop spans 15 amino acids. The CDR3 nucleotides read TGTGCCTGGAGTGTTATCGCCTACTCTGGAAACACCATATATTTT. Translated: CAWSVIAYSGNTIYF.

The V and J genes are TRBV19 and TRBJ2-5, with a weak D call TRBD2 (5 bases). Trimming removed 5 bases at V and 5 bases at J, with 12 bases between. This CDR3 is built from 13 residues. The germline V gene has CDR1 LNHDA and CDR2 SQIVND (reference sequence). The CDR3: CASSVTRVETQYF. CDR3 nucleotide sequence: TGTGCCAGTAGTGTCACTAGGGTCGAGACCCAGTACTTC.

The V call is TRBV6-6, the J call TRBJ1-5; the D gene is possibly TRBD1 (5 bases). Trimming took off 2 bases at V and 6 bases at J, with 17 bases between the two ends. The CDR3 covers 16 residues. The V gene's germline CDR1 is MNHNY and CDR2 SVGAGI (reference sequence). CDR3 sequence reads: CASSYTFRGWTQPQHF. CDR3 sequence (DNA): TGTGCCAGCAGTTACACTTTCCGGGGGTGGACTCAGCCCCAGCATTTT.

The chain is built from TRBV2 and TRBJ2-1, with a weak D call TRBD1 (5 bases). Trimming removed 5 bases at V and 0 bases at J, with 11 bases between. The germline V gene encodes CDR1 SNHLY and CDR2 FYNNEI. The CDR3 totals 15 residues. CDR3 in amino acids: CASSRQSISYNEQFF. CDR3 DNA sequence: TGTGCCAGCAGTCGACAGTCGATCTCCTACAATGAGCAGTTCTTC.

The chain links TRBV5-1 to TRBJ2-5, with a possible D match to TRBD2 (5 bases). Trimming took off 0 bases at V and 3 bases at J, with 9 bases between the two ends. CDR1 and CDR2 (germline): SGHRS, YFSETQ. There are 14 residues in the CDR3. The CDR3 here is CASSLVAGEETQYF. The CDR3 nucleotides read TGCGCCAGCAGCTTGGTTGCGGGCGAAGAGACCCAGTACTTC. Filled out from reference TRBV5-1 and TRBJ2-5, the complete variable domain reads KAGVTQTPRYLIKTRGQQVTLSCSPISGHRSVSWYQQTPGQGLQFLFEYFSETQRNKGNFPGRFSGRQFSNSRSEMNVSTLELGDSALYLCASSLVAGEETQYFGPGTRLLVL.

The CDR3 spells CASSPSIGGHGYTF. The CDR3 coding sequence is TGTGCCAGCAGTCCATCTATAGGGGGCCATGGCTACACCTTC. The chain couples TRBV6-5 to TRBJ1-2; 7 positions match TRBD1. The V gene's germline CDR1 is MNHEY and CDR2 SVGAGI. The CDR3 consists of 14 residues. V lost 5 bases to trimming and J lost 6 bases; unmatched junction nucleotides: 9.

The rearrangement uses TRBV2 and TRBJ2-7, with a weak D call TRBD1 (6 bases). Looked up from germline, CDR1 is SNHLY and CDR2 is FYNNEI. This CDR3 has 13 residues. Trimming left V 3 bases short and J 3 bases short, with 9 bases between. CDR3 DNA: TGTGCCAGCAGTGACGGACAGCACTACGAGCAGTACTTC. This encodes CASSDGQHYEQYF.

This clone appeared a single time. The V and J genes are TRBV9 and TRBJ2-1, with TRBD2 matching over 7 bases. The germline CDR1 and CDR2 sequences are SGDLS and YYNGEE. After removal of 1 base from V and 2 bases from J, the junction contained 9 bases not matched to a gene. This CDR3 contains 17 residues. This CDR3 is CASSVTPSGTTYNEQFF. The CDR3 coding sequence is TGTGCCAGCAGCGTAACACCCAGCGGGACTACCTACAATGAGCAGTTCTTC.

This chain connects TRBV11-3 to TRBJ2-1; no clear D gene. The CDR3 runs to 13 residues. Trimming took 5 bases from V and 4 from J, leaving 9 bases between them. CDR1 is SGHNT, CDR2 YENEEA, per germline. Here the CDR3 DNA reads TGTGCCAGCAGCCTGGGCGCATACAATGAGCAGTTCTTC. Its translation: CASSLGAYNEQFF.

The CDR3 protein is CASSRLAGANEQFF. The CDR3, as DNA: TGTGCCAGCTCCCGACTAGCGGGGGCCAATGAGCAGTTCTTC. This chain uses TRBV13 with TRBJ2-1; TRBD2 aligns across 12 bases. V shed 8 bases, J shed 6 bases, and the junction held 5 bases outside the gene matches. CDR1 PRHDT and CDR2 FYEKMQ come from the germline V gene (reference sequence). The CDR3 runs 14 residues. Supplemented by reference TRBV13 and TRBJ2-1, the full variable domain reads AAGVIQSPRHLIKEKRETATLKCYPIPRHDTVYWYQQGPGQDPQFLISFYEKMQSDKGSIPDRFSAQQFSDYHSELNMSSLELGDSALYFCASSRLAGANEQFFGPGTRLTVL.

CDR3 in DNA: TGTGCCACCAGCTTAAGGGGGGGCCAGGGAGAGACCCAGTACTTC. Its protein product is CATSLRGGQGETQYF. This chain joins TRBV15 and TRBJ2-5, with D possibly being TRBD2 (7 bases). Looked up from germline, CDR1 is LNHNV and CDR2 is YYDKDF (reference sequence). The CDR3 runs 15 residues. Trimming removed 5 bases from V and 4 bases from J, with 17 bases in between.

This clone came up a few times. This sequence joins TRBV10-3 and TRBJ2-2, with 14 bases that match TRBD2. V lost 4 bases to trimming and J lost 2 bases; unmatched junction nucleotides: 6. Germline V gene lookup returns CDR1 ENHRY and CDR2 SYGVKD. This CDR3 contains 18 residues. Here the CDR3 reads CAISVSGTSGRNTGELFF. CDR3 in DNA: TGTGCCATCAGTGTTTCCGGGACTAGCGGGAGAAACACCGGGGAGCTGTTTTTT.

Here the CDR3 reads CASSLPGQVYDEEQYF. CDR3 bases: TGTGCCAGCAGTTTACCGGGACAGGTCTACGATGAGGAGCAGTACTTC. The rearrangement uses TRBV28 and TRBJ2-7, with 8 bases identical to TRBD1. The junction had 13 bases not matched to a gene; V was cut back by 2 bases and J by 7 bases. There are 16 residues in the CDR3. The germline CDR1 and CDR2 sequences are MDHEN and SYDVKM.

The chain links TRBV27 to TRBJ2-2; D is uncertain. Per germline, CDR1 MNHEY and CDR2 SMNVEV (reference sequence). Trimming removed 4 bases from V and 2 bases from J, with 5 bases in between. This CDR3 is built from 13 residues. The CDR3 is CASSSVNTGELFF. CDR3 DNA: TGTGCCAGCAGTTCCGTTAACACCGGGGAGCTGTTTTTT.

The chain is built from TRBV7-9 and TRBJ1-2; no clear D gene. The germline CDR1 and CDR2 sequences are SEHNR and FQNEAQ (reference sequence). V lost 1 base, J lost 6 bases, and 12 bases lay in between. CDR3 length: 14 amino acids. CDR3 amino acids: CASSLVDGSDGYTF. The CDR3 DNA follows: TGTGCCAGCAGCTTAGTGGATGGAAGCGATGGCTACACCTTC.

The chain recombines TRBV7-8 with TRBJ1-5; D may be TRBD1 (6 bases). The CDR3 extends over 14 amino acids. Trimming shortened V by 5 bases and J by 3 bases, and 11 bases separated the two germline ends. Germline-derived CDR1 and CDR2 are SGHVS and FQNEAQ. Written as DNA, the CDR3 is TGTGCCAGCAGCCGACGGACAGACAATCAGCCCCAGCATTTT. Its translation: CASSRRTDNQPQHF.

This clone was picked up one time. The rearrangement joins TRBV2 to TRBJ2-4; TRBD2 agrees at 9 bases. The germline CDR1 and CDR2 sequences are SNHLY and FYNNEI. With 6 bases clipped from V and 5 bases from J, the junction kept 5 bases outside the gene matches. This CDR3 is built from 14 residues. CDR3 amino acids: CASSEPSGENIQYF. The CDR3, as DNA: TGTGCCAGCAGCGAGCCTAGCGGGGAAAACATTCAGTACTTC.

J is TRBJ1-2 and V is TRBV7-2; D gene unclear. In germline, CDR1 is SGHTA, CDR2 FQGNSA. The CDR3 length is 14 residues. Trimming removed 0 bases at V and 0 bases at J, with 5 bases between. The CDR3 is CASSLAPANYGYTF. The DNA of the CDR3 is TGTGCCAGCAGCTTAGCACCGGCTAACTATGGCTACACCTTC.

In DNA, the CDR3 is TGCGCCAGCAGCTTGGGGACAGGGGGAACTGAAGCTTTCTTT. It codes for CASSLGTGGTEAFF. The chain carries TRBV5-1 and TRBJ1-1; 10 bases are shared with TRBD1. CDR3 length: 14 amino acids. CDR1 is SGHRS and CDR2 is YFSETQ in the germline V gene. V was clipped by 0 bases and J by 5 bases; unmatched bases: 1.

The chain employs TRBV27 and TRBJ1-6; D unclear. The CDR3 contains 15 residues. In germline, CDR1 is MNHEY, CDR2 SMNVEV (reference sequence). Trimming took off 2 bases at V and 4 bases at J, with 9 bases between the two ends. CDR3 DNA: TGTGCCAGCAGTTTAAGTGGGAGGTATAATTCACCCCTCCACTTT. Amino acid sequence: CASSLSGRYNSPLHF.

This chain connects TRBV7-9 to TRBJ1-2, with 8 bases matching TRBD1. Germline V CDR1 and CDR2: SEHNR, FQNEAQ (reference sequence). This CDR3 has 13 residues. V lost 5 bases, J lost 8 bases, and 7 bases stayed unmatched. Here the CDR3 reads CASSPRTGRGYTF. CDR3 DNA: TGTGCCAGCAGCCCAAGGACAGGGCGAGGCTACACCTTC.

The CDR3 DNA is TGTGCCACCAGCAGGCAGACAGGGGTCACTGAAGCTTTCTTT. Protein: CATSRQTGVTEAFF. This rearrangement joins TRBV15 to TRBJ1-1; 8 bases fit TRBD1. The germline CDR1 and CDR2 sequences are LNHNV and YYDKDF (reference sequence). The CDR3 covers 14 residues. J was trimmed by 4 bases and V by 3 bases; bases with no gene match: 4.

This chain joins TRBV6-6 and TRBJ2-2; D not resolved. V was pared by 4 bases and J by 4 bases, with 4 bases between. The CDR3 has 12 residues. Germline assignment: CDR1 MNHNY and CDR2 SVGAGI (reference sequence). The CDR3 DNA follows: TGTGCCAGCAGTTTGAGCACCGGGGAGCTGTTTTTT. It specifies CASSLSTGELFF.

The rearrangement links TRBV7-6 to TRBJ1-4; D gene uncertain. The ends were cut back, 1 base at V and 3 bases at J, with 12 bases in the middle. This CDR3 region has 16 residues. Germline-derived CDR1 and CDR2 are SGHVS and FNYEAQ. The CDR3 sequence: CASSLEAGRPNEKLFF. The DNA for the CDR3 is TGTGCCAGCAGCTTAGAAGCAGGCCGACCTAATGAAAAACTGTTTTTT. The whole variable domain, remainder taken from reference TRBV7-6 and TRBJ1-4, is GAGVSQSPRYKVTKRGQDVALRCDPISGHVSLYWYRQALGQGPEFLTYFNYEAQQDKSGLPNDRFSAERPEGSISTLTIQRTEQRDSAMYRCASSLEAGRPNEKLFFGSGTQLSVL.

The rearrangement uses TRBV7-2 and TRBJ2-7; tentatively, D is TRBD1 (6 bases). CDR1 and CDR2 from the germline V gene are SGHTA and FQGNSA. The CDR3 spans 16 residues. Between the trimmed V and J ends, which lost 5 bases and 0 bases, there was a span of 17 bases. The CDR3 sequence is CASSHSGTGSSYEQYF. As DNA, the CDR3 is TGTGCCAGCAGCCATTCAGGAACAGGGAGCTCCTACGAGCAGTACTTC. Filled out from reference TRBV7-2 and TRBJ2-7, the complete variable domain reads GAGVSQSPSNKVTEKGKDVELRCDPISGHTALYWYRQSLGQGLEFLIYFQGNSAPDKSGLPSDRFSAERTGGSVSTLTIQRTQQEDSAVYLCASSHSGTGSSYEQYFGPGTRLTVT.